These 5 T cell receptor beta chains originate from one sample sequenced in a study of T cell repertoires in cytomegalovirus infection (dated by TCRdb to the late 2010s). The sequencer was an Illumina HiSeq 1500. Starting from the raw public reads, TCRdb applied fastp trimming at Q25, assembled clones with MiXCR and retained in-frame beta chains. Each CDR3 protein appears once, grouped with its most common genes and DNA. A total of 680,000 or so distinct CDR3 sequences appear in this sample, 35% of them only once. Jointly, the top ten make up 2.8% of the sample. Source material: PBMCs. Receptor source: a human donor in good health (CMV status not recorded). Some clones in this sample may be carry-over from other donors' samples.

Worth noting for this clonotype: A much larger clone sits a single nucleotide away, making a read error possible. CDR3: CASSTSLLGSNQPQHF. In DNA, the CDR3 is TGTGCCAGCAGTACGTCACTCCTCGGTAGCAATCAGCCCCAGCATTTT. The rearrangement uses TRBV12-3 or TRBV12-4 and TRBJ1-5; D not resolved. Between the trimmed V and J ends, which lost 5 bases and 0 bases, there was a span of 14 bases. The CDR3 loop spans 16 amino acids.

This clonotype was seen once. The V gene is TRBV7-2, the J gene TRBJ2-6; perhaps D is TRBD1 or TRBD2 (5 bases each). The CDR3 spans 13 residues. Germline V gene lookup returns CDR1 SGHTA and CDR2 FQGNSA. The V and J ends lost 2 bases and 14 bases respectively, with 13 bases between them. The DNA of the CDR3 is TGTGCCAGCAGCTTACCCGGGGCCCACTTCCTGACTTTC. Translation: CASSLPGAHFLTF.

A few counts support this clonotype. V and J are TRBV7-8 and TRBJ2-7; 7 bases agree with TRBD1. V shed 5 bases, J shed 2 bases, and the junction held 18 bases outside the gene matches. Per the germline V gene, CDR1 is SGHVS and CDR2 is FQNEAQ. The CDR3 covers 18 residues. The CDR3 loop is CASSPQITMDRQPYEQYF. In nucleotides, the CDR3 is TGTGCCAGCAGCCCACAGATCACAATGGACAGGCAACCCTACGAGCAGTACTTC.

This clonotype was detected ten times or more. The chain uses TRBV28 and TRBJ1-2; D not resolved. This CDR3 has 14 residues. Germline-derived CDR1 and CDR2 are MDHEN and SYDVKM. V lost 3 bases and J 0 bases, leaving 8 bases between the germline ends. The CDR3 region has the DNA TGTGCCAGCAGTTTGAGTGGGACTAACTATGGCTACACCTTC. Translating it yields CASSLSGTNYGYTF.

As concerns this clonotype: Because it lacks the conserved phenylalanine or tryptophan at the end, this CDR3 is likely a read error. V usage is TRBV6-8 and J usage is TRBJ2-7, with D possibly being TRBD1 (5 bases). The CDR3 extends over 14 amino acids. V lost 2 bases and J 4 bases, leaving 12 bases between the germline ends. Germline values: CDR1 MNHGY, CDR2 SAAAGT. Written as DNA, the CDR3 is TGTGCCAGCAGTTACGGCAGGGTTCGATACGAGCAGTACTTA. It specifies CASSYGRVRYEQYL.